This T cell receptor beta chain was sequenced during a study of T cells in Graves' hyperthyroidism and ophthalmopathy. TCR beta CDR3 region amplification was performed from RNA transcripts. RT-PCR in the first round (using the HTBI primer set) targeted the TCR CDR3. MiXCR, applied by TCRdb to the multiplex PCR reads, yields one record per CDR3 protein. The sample holds under 400,000 distinct CDR3 sequences, about 15% seen once. This clonotype was observed a handful of times. Germline CDR1 is DFQATT and CDR2 is SNEGSKA (reference sequence). The germline V and J ends were trimmed by 0 bases and 0 bases, with 6 bases remaining between them. This CDR3 is built from 14 residues.

Source material: blood. The chain links TRBV20-1 to TRBJ2-1; unclear D gene. This receptor was taken from a woman aged 55-70 years with Graves' ophthalmopathy. CDR3 in amino acids: CSARDGSSYNEQFF. CDR3 DNA: TGCAGTGCTAGAGATGGTAGCTCCTACAATGAGCAGTTCTTC.